The 30 T cell receptor delta chains below all came from one sample that was sequenced in a study of gamma-delta chains in newborns, infants, children. TCRdb reran clone calling via CATT on the reads. This table has approximately 12,000 delta-chain clones, around 8.8% appearing once. The sample taken for sequencing was blood. All receptors come from a child who was a newborn, infant or young child, either healthy, febrile or measles-vaccinated (not recorded which).

The V gene is TRDV2, the J gene TRDJ1; 7 bases are a match to TRDD3. The CDR3 runs 15 residues. V was pared by 1 base and J by 2 bases, with 6 bases of the junction left unmatched. The germline V gene has CDR1 GEAIGNYY and CDR2 EKD. The CDR3 DNA reads as TGTGCCTGTGACACTTTGGGGGGATTAACCGATAAACTCATCTTT. It yields the protein CACDTLGGLTDKLIF.

In DNA, the CDR3 is TGTGCCTGTGACCCGATACCCCGGTCGGATAAACTCATCTTT. This codes for CACDPIPRSDKLIF. The V gene is TRDV2, the J gene TRDJ1, with D perhaps matching TRDD3 (5 bases). TCRdb offers no J gene call, so here the DNA was matched to germline to obtain one. The germline V gene encodes CDR1 GEAIGNYY and CDR2 EKD. This CDR3 region has 14 residues. With 3 bases removed from V and 5 bases from J, the gap between germline ends came to 15 bases.

This clone was seen a few times. J is TRDJ1 and V is TRDV2, with TRDD3 identical over 8 bases. CDR1 is GEAIGNYY, CDR2 EKD, per germline. This CDR3 has 17 residues. V lost 1 base to trimming and J lost 1 base; unmatched junction nucleotides: 10. The CDR3 DNA sequence: TGTGCCTGTGACACGGTCGGCGGGGGGGATAGCACCGATAAACTCATCTTT. The encoded protein is CACDTVGGGDSTDKLIF.

Points on this clone: Within the sample, other DNA sequences also encode this same CDR3. The rearrangement links TRDV2 to TRDJ1; 9 nucleotides agree with TRDD3. Losses at the gene ends were 1 base for V and 2 bases for J; bases not matched to a gene: 4. There are 15 residues in the CDR3. Per the germline V gene, CDR1 is GEAIGNYY and CDR2 is EKD. The CDR3 spells CACDTLLGDTDKLIF. The CDR3 DNA is TGTGCCTGTGACACTCTGCTGGGGGATACCGATAAACTCATCTTT.

This clone has only a few counts. The rearrangement links TRDV2 to TRDJ1; 13 bases agree with TRDD3. The V gene end was trimmed by 0 bases and the J gene end by 5 bases; junction bases not matched to a gene: 11. CDR1 is GEAIGNYY, CDR2 EKD, per germline. The CDR3 runs to 18 residues. DNA for the CDR3: TGTGCCTGTGACACCGTGAACTGGGGGATACGCCGGGAAGATAAACTCATCTTT. This translates into CACDTVNWGIRREDKLIF.

The rearrangement joins TRDV2 to TRDJ1; 10 positions agree with TRDD3. Trimming at V came to 5 bases and at J to 6 bases, leaving 14 bases not matched to a gene. The CDR3 length is 16 residues. Germline lookup yields CDR1 GEAIGNYY and CDR2 EKD. CDR3 coding DNA: TGTGCCTGTGGCCTACTGGGGGATTATGGAGGGCATAAACTCATCTTT. It specifies CACGLLGDYGGHKLIF.

No V segment was called; the J segment is TRDJ1; the table's TRDD3 call for D was not verified on the DNA. The CDR3 sequence is 18 residues long. The CDR3 DNA sequence: TGTGCCTGTGACACCGTTCCCCCCGGGGGATTTAACACCGATAAACTCATCTTT. It translates to CACDTVPPGGFNTDKLIF.

There are a few counts of this clone. The V gene is TRDV2, the J gene TRDJ1; weak D call: TRDD3 (5 bases). The CDR3 runs to 17 residues. V lost 3 bases, J lost 7 bases, and 26 bases lay in between. In germline, CDR1 is GEAIGNYY, CDR2 EKD. CDR3 protein: CACDGILNAIQGVKLIF. CDR3 in DNA: TGTGCCTGTGACGGAATACTAAACGCGATACAGGGGGTTAAACTCATCTTT.

This clone was detected a few times. Other DNA sequences within the sample encode an identical CDR3. The genes are TRDV2 and TRDJ3, with TRDD3 matching over 8 bases. The length of the CDR3 is 17 residues. Germline CDR1 and CDR2: GEAIGNYY and EKD. Trimming took 0 bases from V and 1 from J; bases not matched to a gene: 1. CDR3 DNA: TGTGCCTGTGACACCACTGGGGGTTCCTGGGACACCCGACAGATGTTTTTC. Translation gives CACDTTGGSWDTRQMFF.

V and J are TRDV2 and TRDJ1; 9 bases agree with TRDD3. The CDR3 sequence is 17 residues long. CDR1 is GEAIGNYY, CDR2 EKD, per germline. J lost 0 bases, V lost 3 bases, and 10 bases had no gene match. The CDR3 region is CACDGLLGDQYTDKLIF. CDR3 bases: TGTGCCTGTGACGGATTACTGGGGGACCAATACACCGATAAACTCATCTTT.

A few counts support this clone. The V and J genes are TRDV1 and TRDJ1; 8 bases line up with TRDD3. Germline values: CDR1 TSWWSYY, CDR2 QGS. After removal of 2 bases from V and 1 base from J, the junction contained 12 bases not matched to a gene. The CDR3 covers 18 residues. The CDR3 DNA sequence: TGTGCTCTTGGGGAAGTAGTCCGTGTTGGGGGATTCACCGATAAACTCATCTTT. Its protein product is CALGEVVRVGGFTDKLIF.

CDR3 protein: CACDTLVVTEVRTWDTRQMFF. The CDR3, as DNA: TGTGCCTGTGACACACTGGTGGTTACTGAGGTTAGAACCTGGGACACCCGACAGATGTTTTTC. The chain recombines TRDV2 with TRDJ3; tentatively, D is TRDD3 (5 bases). This CDR3 region has 21 residues. Germline V CDR1 and CDR2: GEAIGNYY, EKD. V was shortened by 1 base and J by 2 bases, with 23 bases between the two germline ends.

The chain employs TRDV2 and TRDJ1; TRDD3 is a possible D gene (5 bases). Per the germline V gene, CDR1 is GEAIGNYY and CDR2 is EKD. The germline V and J ends were trimmed by 4 bases and 3 bases, with 20 bases remaining between them. CDR3 size: 16 residues. CDR3 in DNA: TGTGCCTGTGATGGAGTGTCACGTGGGGAAGCCGATAAACTCATCTTT. The encoded protein is CACDGVSRGEADKLIF.

A few counts support this clone. The chain combines TRDV2 with TRDJ3, with 8 bases fitting TRDD3. Germline-derived CDR1 and CDR2 are GEAIGNYY and EKD. The CDR3 is 18 amino acids. Germline trimming cut 3 bases from V and 1 base from J; bases unmatched to any gene: 7. CDR3 nucleotides: TGTGCCTGTGACGATCCCTCTGGGGGATCCTGGGACACCCGACAGATGTTTTTC. Translated: CACDDPSGGSWDTRQMFF.

The chain recombines TRDV2 with TRDJ1; no definite D call. The length of the CDR3 is 13 residues. V was pared by 3 bases and J by 2 bases, with 9 bases between. Germline V gene lookup returns CDR1 GEAIGNYY and CDR2 EKD. The CDR3 nucleotides read TGTGCCTGTGACGAGCTGGAAACCGATAAACTCATCTTT. Its translation: CACDELETDKLIF.

This clone was seen a few times. V usage is TRDV2 and J usage is TRDJ1; 8 bases fit TRDD3. CDR3 length equals 21 residues. Germline CDR1 reads GEAIGNYY; CDR2 reads EKD. After removal of 3 bases from V and 5 bases from J, the junction contained 28 bases not matched to a gene. As DNA, the CDR3 is TGTGCCTGTGACCCCGTGGGCCCCCCCGGTCGTACTGGGGGCAATGAGGATAAACTCATCTTT. This translates into CACDPVGPPGRTGGNEDKLIF.

This clone was counted between two and nine times. V and J are TRDV2 and TRDJ3; TRDD3 aligns across 7 bases. CDR1 and CDR2 from the germline V gene are GEAIGNYY and EKD. After removal of 0 bases from V and 6 bases from J, the junction contained 19 bases not matched to a gene. This CDR3 contains 21 residues. The CDR3 coding sequence is TGTGCCTGTGACACCGGTGATTTACTCACACAGACTGGGGAGGACACCCGACAGATGTTTTTC. This gives the protein CACDTGDLLTQTGEDTRQMFF.

The CDR3 nucleotides are TGTGCTCTTGGGGAACTAGTGGTACTCGGTTCAACTGGGGGACACAGCACCGATAAACTCATCTTT. Translation: CALGELVVLGSTGGHSTDKLIF. J is TRDJ1 and V is TRDV1; 9 bases are a match to TRDD3. CDR1 is TSWWSYY, CDR2 QGS, per germline. This CDR3 has 22 residues. V dropped 0 bases and J dropped 1; count of bases not matched to a gene: 21.

Concerning this clone: Other DNA sequences in this specimen translate into the identical CDR3. The rearrangement uses TRDV2 and TRDJ3, with D perhaps TRDD3 (5 bases). Trimming took 1 base from V and 0 from J, leaving 9 bases between them. CDR3 length equals 17 residues. CDR1 is GEAIGNYY and CDR2 is EKD in the germline V gene. The CDR3 bases are TGTGCCTGTGACACGGCTGGGCCCTCCTGGGACACCCGACAGATGTTTTTC. Protein sequence: CACDTAGPSWDTRQMFF.

The chain employs TRDV2 and TRDJ1; 12 nucleotides agree with TRDD3. The CDR3 covers 17 residues. Trimming took 0 bases from V and 4 from J; bases not matched to a gene: 8. Germline CDR1 reads GEAIGNYY; CDR2 reads EKD. For the CDR3, the DNA is TGTGCCTGTGACACCGTCGTCACTGGGGGATACCGCGATAAACTCATCTTT. This codes for CACDTVVTGGYRDKLIF.

V usage is TRDV2 and J usage is TRDJ1; 13 bases match TRDD3. The CDR3 has 17 amino acids. Germline V gene lookup returns CDR1 GEAIGNYY and CDR2 EKD. V was pared by 3 bases and J by 0 bases, with 6 bases of the junction left unmatched. The CDR3 sequence is CACDAVLGDTDTDKLIF. The DNA for the CDR3 is TGTGCCTGTGACGCTGTACTGGGGGATACGGACACCGATAAACTCATCTTT.

This clone was observed a handful of times. The chain links TRDV2 to TRDJ1, with D perhaps TRDD3 (9 bases). From germline, CDR1 is GEAIGNYY and CDR2 EKD. The germline V and J ends were trimmed by 3 bases and 3 bases, with 28 bases remaining between them. The CDR3 spans 19 residues. The CDR3 sequence is CACDRLPTSGGWFSDKLIF. In DNA form, the CDR3 reads TGTGCCTGTGACCGACTTCCTACCTCTGGGGGATGGTTTTCCGATAAACTCATCTTT.

This clone has a handful of counts. The chain carries TRDV2 and TRDJ1; D call uncertain. V shed 1 base and J shed 0 bases, with 11 bases lying between them. The germline CDR1 and CDR2 sequences are GEAIGNYY and EKD. The CDR3 sequence is 15 residues long. The CDR3 nucleotides read TGTGCCTGTGACACTTTGGCCACGTACACCGATAAACTCATCTTT. Its protein product is CACDTLATYTDKLIF.

This clone was detected once. The V call is TRDV2, the J call TRDJ1; TRDD3 matches at 8 bases. The J gene was not available in TCRdb and was assigned here by matching the DNA to germline segments. The CDR3 has 17 residues. Germline values: CDR1 GEAIGNYY, CDR2 EKD. J gave up 0 bases and V 1 base, and 9 bases lay outside the gene matches. CDR3 loop: CACDTTGGQPHTDKLIF. For the CDR3, the DNA is TGTGCCTGTGACACTACTGGGGGTCAACCCCACACCGATAAACTCATCTTT.

This clone was picked up a small number of times. V usage is TRDV2 and J usage is TRDJ1; D gene uncertain. Germline CDR1 GEAIGNYY, CDR2 EKD. The V end was cut by 2 bases, the J end by 0 bases, with 21 bases between. This CDR3 has 18 residues. Here the CDR3 reads CACDIVGSAGEYTDKLIF. The CDR3 bases are TGTGCCTGTGACATCGTGGGCTCGGCCGGCGAGTACACCGATAAACTCATCTTT.

The chain's CDR3 is CACDPVSSLSYTDKLIF. In DNA, the CDR3 is TGTGCCTGTGACCCCGTATCTTCCCTCTCTTACACCGATAAACTCATCTTT. The genes are TRDV2 and TRDJ1; tentatively, D is TRDD2 (5 bases). The CDR3 runs to 17 residues. The ends were cut back, 3 bases at V and 0 bases at J, with 19 bases in the middle. Germline V lookup: CDR1 GEAIGNYY, CDR2 EKD.

The chain uses TRDV2 and TRDJ3; 7 bases align to TRDD3. The CDR3 contains 19 residues. With V trimmed by 0 bases and J by 0 bases, 7 bases remained unmatched. Per germline, CDR1 GEAIGNYY and CDR2 EKD. CDR3: CACDTVLGNSSWDTRQMFF. The CDR3 region has the DNA TGTGCCTGTGACACCGTACTGGGGAACAGCTCCTGGGACACCCGACAGATGTTTTTC.

This clone was counted only a few times. This chain links TRDV2 with TRDJ1; 9 nucleotides align to TRDD3. V shed 2 bases and J 0 bases; nucleotides not matched to a gene: 3. This CDR3 is built from 15 residues. CDR1 is GEAIGNYY, CDR2 EKD, per germline. The CDR3 sequence is CACDILGENTDKLIF. CDR3 bases: TGTGCCTGTGACATACTGGGGGAAAACACCGATAAACTCATCTTT.

J is TRDJ1 and V is TRDV2; D ambiguous. Here the J gene came from matching the DNA to germline, since TCRdb omits it. Trimming left V 0 bases short and J 2 bases short, with 18 bases between. The CDR3 spans 17 residues. Germline CDR1 GEAIGNYY, CDR2 EKD. CDR3 region: CACDTVLLNVGTDKLIF. The CDR3 bases are TGTGCCTGTGACACCGTCCTCCTCAATGTGGGAACCGATAAACTCATCTTT.

The CDR3 DNA follows: TGTGCCTGTGACTCCCCAATAAATTACACCGATAAACTCATCTTT. Its translation is CACDSPINYTDKLIF. This chain connects TRDV2 to TRDJ1; D not resolved. From germline, CDR1 is GEAIGNYY and CDR2 EKD. Deletions cut 3 bases from V and 0 bases from J, with 13 bases between. There are 15 residues in the CDR3.